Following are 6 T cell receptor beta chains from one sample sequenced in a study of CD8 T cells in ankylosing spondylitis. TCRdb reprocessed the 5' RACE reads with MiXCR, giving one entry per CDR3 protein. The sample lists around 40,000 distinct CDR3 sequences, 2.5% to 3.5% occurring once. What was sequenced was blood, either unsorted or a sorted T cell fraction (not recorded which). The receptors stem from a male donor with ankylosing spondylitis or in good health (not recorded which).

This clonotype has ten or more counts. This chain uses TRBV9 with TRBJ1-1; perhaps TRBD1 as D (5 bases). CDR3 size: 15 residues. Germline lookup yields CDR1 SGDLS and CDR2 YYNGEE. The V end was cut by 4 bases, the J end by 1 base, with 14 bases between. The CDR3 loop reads CASSPRVQGNTEAFF. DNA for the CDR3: TGTGCCAGCAGCCCCCGTGTTCAGGGGAACACTGAAGCTTTCTTT. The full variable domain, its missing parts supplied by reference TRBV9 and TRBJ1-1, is DSGVTQTPKHLITATGQRVTLRCSPRSGDLSVYWYQQSLDQGLQFLIQYYNGEERAKGNILERFSAQQFPDLHSELNLSSLELGDSALYFCASSPRVQGNTEAFFGQGTRLTVV.

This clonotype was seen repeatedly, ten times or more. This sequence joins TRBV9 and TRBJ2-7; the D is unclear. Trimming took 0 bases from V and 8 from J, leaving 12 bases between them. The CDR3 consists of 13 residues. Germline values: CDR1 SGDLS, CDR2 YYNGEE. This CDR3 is CASSVALESQQYF. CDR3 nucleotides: TGTGCCAGCAGCGTAGCTTTAGAATCCCAGCAGTACTTC.

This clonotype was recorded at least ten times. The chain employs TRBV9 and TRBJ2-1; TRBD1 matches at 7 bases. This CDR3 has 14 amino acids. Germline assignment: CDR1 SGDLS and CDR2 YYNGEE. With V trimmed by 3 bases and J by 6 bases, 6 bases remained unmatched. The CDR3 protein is CASSETGKSNEQFF. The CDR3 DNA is TGTGCCAGCAGCGAGACAGGGAAATCCAATGAGCAGTTCTTC.

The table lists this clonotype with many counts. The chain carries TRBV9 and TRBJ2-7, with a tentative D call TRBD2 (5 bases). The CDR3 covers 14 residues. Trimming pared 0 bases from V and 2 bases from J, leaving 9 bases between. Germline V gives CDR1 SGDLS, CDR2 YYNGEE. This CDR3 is CASSVGLGAYEQYF. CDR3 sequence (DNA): TGTGCCAGCAGCGTAGGATTGGGAGCCTACGAGCAGTACTTC.

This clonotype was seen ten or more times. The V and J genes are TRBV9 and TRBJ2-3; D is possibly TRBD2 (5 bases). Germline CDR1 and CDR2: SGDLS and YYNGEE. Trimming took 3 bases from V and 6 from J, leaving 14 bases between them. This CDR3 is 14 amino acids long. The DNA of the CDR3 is TGTGCCAGCAGCGCCCGGGGAATGGTGGATACGCAGTATTTT. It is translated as CASSARGMVDTQYF.

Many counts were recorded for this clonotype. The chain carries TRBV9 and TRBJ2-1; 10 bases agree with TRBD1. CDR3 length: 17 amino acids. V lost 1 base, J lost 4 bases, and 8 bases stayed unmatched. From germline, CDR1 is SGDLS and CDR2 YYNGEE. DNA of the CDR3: TGTGCCAGCAGCGTACGGCCCCGGGACAGGGGTTACAATGAGCAGTTCTTC. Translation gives CASSVRPRDRGYNEQFF.